The 20 T cell receptor beta chains reported below all come from one sample, sequenced in a study of regulatory T cells in long-lasting Graves disease. Construction of TCR beta libraries relied on iRepertoire HTBI primers and on Arm-PCR targeting CDR3 regions. TCRdb re-called the multiplex PCR reads with MiXCR, one entry per CDR3 protein. This table has 650,000 to 850,000 distinct CDR3 sequences, 30% appearing once. Noted time point: persistent/refractory GD, antithyroid drugs over 5 years with positive TRAb. RNA from PBMCs was the source of the TCR library. The sample was peripheral blood mononuclear cells (PBMCs), taken when the disease was refractory, from a patient treated with antithyroid drugs. The origin of the receptors is a female donor with Graves disease.

The chain recombines TRBV6-1 with TRBJ2-2, with D maybe TRBD2 (6 bases). CDR1 and CDR2 from the germline V gene are MNHNS and SASEGT. The CDR3 spans 14 residues. With 8 bases removed from V and 3 bases from J, the gap between germline ends came to 13 bases. CDR3 in DNA: TGTGCCAGCCGGAGGGCTAAGGACACCGGGGAGCTGTTTTTT. It is translated as CASRRAKDTGELFF.

In this sample, this clonotype turned up many times. The V gene is TRBV2, the J gene TRBJ2-5; 14 bases line up with TRBD2. Germline V CDR1 and CDR2: SNHLY, FYNNEI. This CDR3 spans 19 amino acids. V dropped 7 bases and J dropped 0; count of bases not matched to a gene: 13. The CDR3 DNA is TGTGCCAGCACCCCGGGACTCGGACTAGCGGGAGGTAACCAAGAGACCCAGTACTTC. It yields the protein CASTPGLGLAGGNQETQYF.

The chain combines TRBV30 with TRBJ1-2; weak D call: TRBD1 (5 bases). Germline assignment: CDR1 GTSNPN and CDR2 SVGIG (reference sequence). V gave up 0 bases and J gave up 8 bases, with 13 bases separating them. CDR3 length equals 13 residues. The CDR3 DNA reads TGTGCCTGGAGTGTAGTTGGGACGATCGGCTACACCTTC. Its protein is CAWSVVGTIGYTF.

Only one count was recorded for this clonotype. V and J are TRBV7-3 and TRBJ1-1; possibly TRBD1 for D (5 bases). The CDR3 runs 15 residues. V was clipped by 0 bases and J by 3 bases, with 11 bases between them. Looked up from germline, CDR1 is SGHTA and CDR2 is FQGTGA. CDR3: CASSLTPGEDTEAFF. CDR3 nucleotide sequence: TGTGCCAGCAGCTTAACCCCGGGGGAGGACACTGAAGCTTTCTTT.

In regard to this clonotype: An end of the junction does not agree with germline; a read error may underlie this. The chain recombines TRBV5-1 with TRBJ1-1; D is ambiguous. CDR3 length: 11 amino acids. Germline V CDR1 and CDR2: SGHRS, YFSETQ. CDR3 loop: CASSLVGRPTF. Written as DNA, the CDR3 is TGCGCCAGCAGCTTGGTTGGCAGGCCGACATTT.

The CDR3 loop reads CASTLGQGLNYGYTF. Here the CDR3 DNA reads TGTGCCAGCACCCTTGGGCAGGGCTTAAACTATGGCTACACCTTC. The J gene is TRBJ1-2, the V gene TRBV11-2; weak D call: TRBD1 (5 bases). Germline-derived CDR1 and CDR2 are SGHAT and FQNNGV. CDR3 length equals 15 residues. Trimming took 7 bases from V and 2 from J, leaving 17 bases between them.

This clonotype was seen repeatedly, ten times or more. V and J are TRBV28 and TRBJ1-2, with TRBD1 matching 8 bases. This CDR3 spans 15 amino acids. Germline-derived CDR1 and CDR2 are MDHEN and SYDVKM. The V gene end was trimmed by 6 bases and the J gene end by 2 bases; junction bases not matched to a gene: 8. In DNA, the CDR3 is TGTGCCAGCAGATTTGACAGGGGTCCCAACTATGGCTACACCTTC. It translates to CASRFDRGPNYGYTF.

This clonotype was seen more than once but under ten times. The chain is built from TRBV14 and TRBJ2-7; no reliable D call. CDR3 length equals 14 residues. CDR1 and CDR2 from the germline V gene are SGHDN and FVKESK. V was shortened by 0 bases and J by 6 bases, with 12 bases between the two germline ends. CDR3 protein: CASSQDVVPSEQYF. In DNA form, the CDR3 reads TGTGCCAGCAGCCAAGATGTGGTCCCCAGCGAGCAGTACTTC.

This chain joins TRBV20-1 and TRBJ1-4, with D perhaps matching TRBD1 (5 bases). From germline, CDR1 is DFQATT and CDR2 SNEGSKA (reference sequence). The CDR3 has 13 residues. V dropped 6 bases and J dropped 7 bases, with 15 bases sitting between them. The CDR3 spells CSATQGLAEKLFF. The CDR3 region has the DNA TGCAGTGCCACCCAGGGCCTAGCTGAAAAACTGTTTTTT.

The sample holds one count of this clonotype. A much larger clone differs from this one at a single base, so this may be a read error. The gene calls are TRBV27 and TRBJ1-2; 7 bases match TRBD1. This CDR3 has 14 residues. With V trimmed by 5 bases and J by 7 bases, 10 bases remained unmatched. The V gene's germline CDR1 is MNHEY and CDR2 SMNVEV (reference sequence). This CDR3 reads CASSDGQDESGYTF. CDR3 DNA: TGTGCCAGCAGTGATGGACAGGACGAGAGTGGCTACACCTTC.

The V gene is TRBV5-4, the J gene TRBJ1-1, with 9 bases matching TRBD1. CDR3 length equals 18 residues. CDR1 and CDR2 from the germline V gene are SGHNT and YYREEE (reference sequence). The V segment lost 4 bases and the J segment 5 bases; nucleotides outside the gene matches: 18. The CDR3 DNA sequence: TGTGCCAGCAGCACTAACGCCGGGACAGGGTGTTCGTGGACTGAAGCTTTCTTT. Its translation is CASSTNAGTGCSWTEAFF.

The chain joins TRBV6-1 to TRBJ2-5; no reliable D call. V lost 6 bases to trimming and J lost 2 bases, with 25 bases between them. This CDR3 comprises 18 residues. Germline lookup yields CDR1 MNHNS and CDR2 SASEGT. This CDR3 is CASSDAYPARTGQETQYF. The CDR3 DNA sequence: TGTGCCAGCAGCGACGCTTACCCCGCTAGGACGGGTCAAGAGACCCAGTACTTC.

Turning to this clonotype: A much larger clone sits a single nucleotide away, making a read error possible. The V call is TRBV7-2, the J call TRBJ2-7, with no clear D. Germline V gives CDR1 SGHTA, CDR2 FQGNSA. Trimming took 0 bases from V and 3 from J, leaving 6 bases between them. The CDR3 covers 13 residues. CDR3 bases: TGTGCCAGCAGCTTAGCCACGCGCTACGAGCAGTACTTC. It translates to CASSLATRYEQYF. Variable domain in full (rest from reference TRBV7-2 and TRBJ2-7): GAGVSQSPSNKVTEKGKDVELRCDPISGHTALYWYRQSLGQGLEFLIYFQGNSAPDKSGLPSDRFSAERTGGSVSTLTIQRTQQEDSAVYLCASSLATRYEQYFGPGTRLTVT.

This clonotype has just a few counts. This rearrangement joins TRBV28 to TRBJ2-7; 8 bases align to TRBD1. V lost 7 bases to trimming and J lost 3 bases; unmatched junction nucleotides: 11. Germline-derived CDR1 and CDR2 are MDHEN and SYDVKM. This CDR3 spans 15 amino acids. Here the CDR3 DNA reads TGTGCCAGCATTCCTCCAGGGGGCGGTGGCTACGAGCAGTACTTC. It codes for CASIPPGGGGYEQYF.

V usage is TRBV3-1 and J usage is TRBJ1-2; D may be TRBD1 (5 bases). V lost 0 bases, J lost 11 bases, and 16 bases lay in between. Per germline, CDR1 LGHDT and CDR2 YNNKEL (reference sequence). The CDR3 totals 14 residues. This chain's CDR3 is CASSQDNRLWGYTF. The CDR3 DNA sequence: TGTGCCAGCAGCCAAGACAACAGACTATGGGGGTACACCTTC.

In its sample, this clonotype was seen a few times. The V and J genes are TRBV11-2 and TRBJ1-1, with 12 bases lining up with TRBD1. CDR1 and CDR2 (germline): SGHAT, FQNNGV. J gave up 2 bases and V 4 bases, and 8 bases lay outside the gene matches. The CDR3 spans 17 residues. CDR3 protein: CASSSRGDRGHNTEAFF. CDR3 DNA sequence: TGTGCCAGCAGCTCCAGGGGGGACAGGGGGCATAACACTGAAGCTTTCTTT.

The sample holds many counts of this clonotype. CDR3 coding DNA: TGTGCCAGCAGCTTTTCCAGGGACACTGAAGCTTTCTTT. Its protein is CASSFSRDTEAFF. V is TRBV12-3 or TRBV12-4 and J is TRBJ1-1; D is possibly TRBD1 (5 bases). This CDR3 comprises 13 residues. Trimming removed 6 bases at V and 3 bases at J, with 11 bases between.

In its sample, this clonotype was seen many times. The V gene is TRBV28, the J gene TRBJ1-4; tentative D call: TRBD1 (6 bases). Germline CDR1 MDHEN, CDR2 SYDVKM. Trimming took off 3 bases at V and 8 bases at J, with 13 bases between the two ends. The CDR3 runs 14 residues. DNA for the CDR3: TGTGCCAGCAGTTTCCGGGGGGCAGGGGAAAAACTGTTTTTT. It is translated as CASSFRGAGEKLFF.

This clonotype was recorded a few times. The chain employs TRBV29-1 and TRBJ1-1; D not resolved. There are 12 residues in the CDR3. CDR1 and CDR2 from the germline V gene are SQVTM and ANQGSEA. The ends were cut back, 4 bases at V and 5 bases at J, with 11 bases in the middle. The CDR3 loop is CSVVVRRTEAFF. In DNA, the CDR3 is TGCAGCGTTGTGGTCCGCAGGACTGAAGCTTTCTTT. Full variable domain (missing parts from reference TRBV29-1 and TRBJ1-1): SAVISQKPSRDICQRGTSLTIQCQVDSQVTMMFWYRQQPGQSLTLIATANQGSEATYESGFVIDKFPISRPNLTFSTLTVSNMSPEDSSIYLCSVVVRRTEAFFGQGTRLTVV.

This clonotype was counted between two and nine times. V gene TRBV27 combines with J gene TRBJ1-1; D remains ambiguous. Germline CDR1 MNHEY, CDR2 SMNVEV (reference sequence). This CDR3 has 14 amino acids. The V end was cut by 6 bases, the J end by 0 bases, with 11 bases between. CDR3 coding DNA: TGTGCCAGCAGCCCCTTCCCCCTGAACACTGAAGCTTTCTTT. Its protein is CASSPFPLNTEAFF.